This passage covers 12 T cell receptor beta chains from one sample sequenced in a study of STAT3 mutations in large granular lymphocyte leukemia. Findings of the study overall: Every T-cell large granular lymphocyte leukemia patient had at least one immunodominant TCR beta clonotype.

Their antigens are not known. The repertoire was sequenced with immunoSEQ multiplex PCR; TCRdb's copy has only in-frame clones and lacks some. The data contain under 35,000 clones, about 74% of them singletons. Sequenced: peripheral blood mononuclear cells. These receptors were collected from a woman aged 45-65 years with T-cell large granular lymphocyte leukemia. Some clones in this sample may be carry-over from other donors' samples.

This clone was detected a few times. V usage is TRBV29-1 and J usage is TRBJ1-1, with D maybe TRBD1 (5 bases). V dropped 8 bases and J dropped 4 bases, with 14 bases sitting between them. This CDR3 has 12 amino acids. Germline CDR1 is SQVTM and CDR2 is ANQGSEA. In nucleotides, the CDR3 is TGCAGCACAGGAGATTGGGGCACTGAAGCTTTCTTT. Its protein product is CSTGDWGTEAFF.

The CDR3 region has the DNA TGCGCCAGCAGCCAAGATCGCGCGGGAGGGCCGGCTGGGGCCAACGTCCTGACTTTC. Protein sequence: CASSQDRAGGPAGANVLTF. The gene calls are TRBV4-1 and TRBJ2-6; 9 nucleotides align to TRBD2. Trimming removed 0 bases from V and 2 bases from J; junction bases left unmatched: 8. Germline V CDR1 and CDR2: MGHRA, YSYEKL. The CDR3 sequence is 19 residues long.

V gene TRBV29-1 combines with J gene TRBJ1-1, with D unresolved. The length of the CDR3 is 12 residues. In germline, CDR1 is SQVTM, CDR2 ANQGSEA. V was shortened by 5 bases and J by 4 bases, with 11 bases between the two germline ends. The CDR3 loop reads CSVRPDLTEAFF. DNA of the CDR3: TGCAGCGTTCGTCCAGACCTCACTGAAGCTTTCTTT.

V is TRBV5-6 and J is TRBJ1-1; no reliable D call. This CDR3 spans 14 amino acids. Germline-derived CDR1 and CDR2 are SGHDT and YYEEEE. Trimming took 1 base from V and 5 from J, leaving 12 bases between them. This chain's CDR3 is CASSLTGLETEAFF. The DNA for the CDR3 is TGTGCCAGCAGCTTGACGGGATTGGAAACTGAAGCTTTCTTT.

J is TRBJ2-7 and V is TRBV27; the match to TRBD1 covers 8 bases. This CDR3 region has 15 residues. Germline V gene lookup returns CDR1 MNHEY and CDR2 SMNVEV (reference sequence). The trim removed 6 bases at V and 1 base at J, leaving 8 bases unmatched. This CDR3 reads CASSGTGTGSYEQYF. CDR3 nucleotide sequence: TGTGCCAGCAGCGGGACCGGGACAGGATCCTACGAGCAGTACTTC.

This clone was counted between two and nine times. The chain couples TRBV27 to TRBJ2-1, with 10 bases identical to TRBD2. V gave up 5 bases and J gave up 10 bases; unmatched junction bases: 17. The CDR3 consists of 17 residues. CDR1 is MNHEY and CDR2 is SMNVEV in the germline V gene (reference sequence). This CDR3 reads CASSATSGRSSSGEQFF. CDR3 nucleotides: TGTGCCAGCAGTGCGACTAGCGGGCGCTCCTCATCGGGAGAGCAGTTCTTC.

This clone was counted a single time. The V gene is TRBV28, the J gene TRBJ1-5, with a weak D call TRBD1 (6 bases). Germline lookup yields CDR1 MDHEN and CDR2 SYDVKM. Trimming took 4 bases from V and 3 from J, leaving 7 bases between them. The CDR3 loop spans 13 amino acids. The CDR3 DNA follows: TGTGCCAGCAGTTGGGGGCCCAATCAGCCCCAGCATTTT. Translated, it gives CASSWGPNQPQHF.

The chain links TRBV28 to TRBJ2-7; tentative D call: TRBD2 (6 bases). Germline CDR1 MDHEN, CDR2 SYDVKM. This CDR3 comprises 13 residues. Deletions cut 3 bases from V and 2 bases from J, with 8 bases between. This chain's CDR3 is CASSLGGPYEQYF. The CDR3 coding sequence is TGTGCCAGCAGTTTGGGGGGACCCTACGAGCAGTACTTC.

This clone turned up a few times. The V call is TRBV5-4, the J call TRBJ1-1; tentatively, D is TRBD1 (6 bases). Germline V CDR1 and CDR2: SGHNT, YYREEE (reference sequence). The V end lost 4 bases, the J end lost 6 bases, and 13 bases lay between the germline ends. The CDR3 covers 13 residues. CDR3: CASSRTNRAEAFF. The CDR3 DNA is TGTGCCAGCAGCCGAACAAACAGGGCTGAAGCTTTCTTT.

The CDR3 DNA is TGTGCCAGCAGCCTAAGGTTCAGGGGTTGGAGCTACACCTTC. It is translated as CASSLRFRGWSYTF. V usage is TRBV27 and J usage is TRBJ1-2, with D possibly being TRBD1 (6 bases). The CDR3 consists of 14 residues. V was pared by 6 bases and J by 9 bases, with 20 bases between. Germline CDR1 and CDR2: MNHEY and SMNVEV (reference sequence).

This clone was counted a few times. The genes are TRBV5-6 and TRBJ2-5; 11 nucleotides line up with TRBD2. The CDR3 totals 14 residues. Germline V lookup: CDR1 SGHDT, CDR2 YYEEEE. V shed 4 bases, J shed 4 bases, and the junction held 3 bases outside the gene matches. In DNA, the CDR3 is TGTGCCAGCAGCCGCGGGACTAGCGGAGAGACCCAGTACTTC. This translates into CASSRGTSGETQYF.

CDR3 protein: CASSLGPQFSTNEKLFF. The CDR3 nucleotides read TGTGCCAGCAGTTTGGGGCCCCAATTCTCAACTAATGAAAAACTGTTTTTT. This chain connects TRBV27 to TRBJ1-4; D possibly corresponds to TRBD1 (5 bases). This CDR3 region has 17 residues. Per the germline V gene, CDR1 is MNHEY and CDR2 is SMNVEV (reference sequence). The V gene lost 3 bases and the J gene lost 0 bases, with 14 bases spanning the gap.